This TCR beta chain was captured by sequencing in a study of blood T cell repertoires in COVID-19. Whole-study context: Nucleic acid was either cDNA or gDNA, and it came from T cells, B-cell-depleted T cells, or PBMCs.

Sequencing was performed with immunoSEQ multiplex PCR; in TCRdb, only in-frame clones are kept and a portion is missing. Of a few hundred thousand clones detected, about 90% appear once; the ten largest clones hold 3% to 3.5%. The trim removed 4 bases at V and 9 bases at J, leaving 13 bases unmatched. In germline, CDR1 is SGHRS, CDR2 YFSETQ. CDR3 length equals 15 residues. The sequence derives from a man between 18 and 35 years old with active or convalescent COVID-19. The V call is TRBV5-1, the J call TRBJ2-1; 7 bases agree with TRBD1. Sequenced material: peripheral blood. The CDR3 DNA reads TGCGCCAGCAGCCAGGGCCGGACAGGAGAAGGTGAGCAGTTCTTC. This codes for CASSQGRTGEGEQFF.